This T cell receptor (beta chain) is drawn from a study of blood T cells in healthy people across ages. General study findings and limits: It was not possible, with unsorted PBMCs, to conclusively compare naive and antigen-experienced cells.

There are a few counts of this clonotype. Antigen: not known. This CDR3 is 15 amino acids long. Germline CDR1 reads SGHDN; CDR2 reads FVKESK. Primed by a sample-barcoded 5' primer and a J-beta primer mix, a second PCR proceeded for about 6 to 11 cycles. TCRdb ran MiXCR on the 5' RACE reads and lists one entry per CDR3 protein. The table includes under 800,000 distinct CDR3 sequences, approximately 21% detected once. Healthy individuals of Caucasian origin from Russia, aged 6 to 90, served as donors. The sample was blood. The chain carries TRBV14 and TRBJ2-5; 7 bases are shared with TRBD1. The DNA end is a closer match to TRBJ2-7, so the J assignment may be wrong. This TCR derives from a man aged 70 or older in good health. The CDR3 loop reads CASSQLGTENYEQYF. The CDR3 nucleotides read TGTGCCAGCAGCCAACTTGGGACAGAAAACTACGAGCAGTACTTC.